Shown below are 26 T cell receptor beta chains from a single sample sequenced in a study of blood T cells in healthy people across ages. Primed by a sample-barcoded 5' primer and a J-beta primer mix, a second PCR proceeded for about 7 to 11 cycles. TCRdb ran MiXCR on the 5' RACE reads and lists one entry per CDR3 protein. This table has around 900,000 distinct CDR3 sequences, around 28% appearing once. Sequenced input: blood. Receptors originate from a woman aged 80 or older in good health.

This clonotype was detected ten times or more. This chain joins TRBV7-2 and TRBJ1-6, with D possibly TRBD1 on 5 matching bases. Trimming took off 0 bases at V and 6 bases at J, with 9 bases between the two ends. Per the germline V gene, CDR1 is SGHTA and CDR2 is FQGNSA. The CDR3 totals 15 residues. CDR3 nucleotide sequence: TGTGCCAGCAGCTTAGCGCTTAGGGGTAATTCACCCCTCCACTTT. Translated: CASSLALRGNSPLHF.

The chain is built from TRBV6-2 or TRBV6-3 and TRBJ2-7, with D perhaps TRBD1 (5 bases). The CDR3 contains 15 residues. The germline V and J ends were trimmed by 4 bases and 4 bases, with 17 bases remaining between them. Germline V CDR1 and CDR2: MNHEY, SVGEGT. The CDR3 nucleotides are TGTGCCAGCAGTTCCAACCCAAGGGGTAGGTACGAGCAGTACTTC. It is translated as CASSSNPRGRYEQYF.

Remarks on this clonotype: Germline and junction disagree at one end, which may indicate a read error. This chain uses TRBV5-1 with TRBJ2-1; D unresolved. The germline V gene has CDR1 SGHRS and CDR2 YFSETQ. The CDR3 has 14 residues. CDR3 protein: CASSFGGRAYEQFF. CDR3 DNA sequence: TGCGCCAGTAGCTTCGGTGGAAGGGCTTACGAGCAGTTCTTC.

At least ten counts were recorded for this clonotype. The chain combines TRBV20-1 with TRBJ1-6, with 7 bases that match TRBD1. V was pared by 0 bases and J by 8 bases, with 7 bases of the junction left unmatched. From germline, CDR1 is DFQATT and CDR2 SNEGSKA (reference sequence). The CDR3 sequence is 15 residues long. This chain's CDR3 is CSARDPAGGDSPLHF. CDR3 nucleotides: TGCAGTGCTAGAGATCCCGCAGGGGGAGATTCACCCCTCCACTTT.

The gene calls are TRBV20-1 and TRBJ2-7; tentative D call: TRBD1 (5 bases). CDR1 and CDR2 from the germline V gene are DFQATT and SNEGSKA (reference sequence). V was trimmed by 3 bases and J by 7 bases, leaving 19 bases between them. This CDR3 is 14 amino acids long. The CDR3 DNA follows: TGCAGTGCTAGCCCACAGGATTACTACAATGAGCAGTACTTC. Protein sequence: CSASPQDYYNEQYF.

Remarks on this clonotype: The junction differs from germline at one of its ends, possibly a read error. The rearrangement links TRBV11-2 to TRBJ1-5; D not resolved. The V gene's germline CDR1 is SGHAT and CDR2 FQNNGV. The CDR3 sequence is 16 residues long. The CDR3 DNA sequence: TGTGCCAGCAGCCCTAACTCCATCACGAGCAATCTGCCCCAGCATTTT. Amino acids: CASSPNSITSNLPQHF.

This clonotype came up many times. This sequence joins TRBV14 and TRBJ2-3, with D possibly being TRBD1 (5 bases). Germline V CDR1 and CDR2: SGHDN, FVKESK. V was shortened by 0 bases and J by 5 bases, with 15 bases between the two germline ends. CDR3 size: 16 residues. In nucleotides, the CDR3 is TGTGCCAGCAGCCAAGATCGGGCTAGGGGTGGAGATACGCAGTATTTT. Its translation: CASSQDRARGGDTQYF.

The rearrangement joins TRBV3-1 to TRBJ1-1; D is possibly TRBD1 (5 bases). The CDR3 loop spans 14 amino acids. The germline gives CDR1 LGHDT, CDR2 YNNKEL (reference sequence). V lost 5 bases to trimming and J lost 1 base, with 11 bases between them. The CDR3 protein is CASSFGHTNTEAFF. The CDR3 bases are TGTGCCAGCAGCTTCGGACATACGAACACTGAAGCTTTCTTT.

This clonotype came up many times. The chain recombines TRBV20-1 with TRBJ2-1, with 7 bases identical to TRBD1. J gave up 0 bases and V 1 base, and 12 bases lay outside the gene matches. This CDR3 contains 18 residues. Germline CDR1 DFQATT, CDR2 SNEGSKA (reference sequence). CDR3 nucleotides: TGCAGTGCTAGAGTCGGCTCAGGGGGTGCCAGCTCCTACAATGAGCAGTTCTTC. It translates to CSARVGSGGASSYNEQFF.

As to this clonotype: It may be a read error: a sequence one base away is much more abundant. The chain links TRBV28 to TRBJ2-7, with 8 bases fitting TRBD2. With 5 bases clipped from V and 7 bases from J, the junction kept 13 bases outside the gene matches. Germline V gene sequence: CDR1 MDHEN, CDR2 SYDVKM. The CDR3 totals 15 residues. The CDR3, as DNA: TGTGCCAGCAGTACCCCGGGGGGGTCCTACAATGAGCAGTACTTC. Protein product: CASSTPGGSYNEQYF.

This clonotype appeared many times. The rearrangement links TRBV6-6 to TRBJ2-4, with D hard to call. V was cut by 6 bases and J by 2 bases, with 14 bases left in between. Germline V lookup: CDR1 MNHNY, CDR2 SVGAGI (reference sequence). CDR3 size: 15 residues. This CDR3 is CASSPNVKSKNIQYF. The CDR3 nucleotides are TGTGCCAGCAGCCCTAATGTCAAGTCCAAAAACATTCAGTACTTC.

This clonotype was detected ten times or more. In DNA, the CDR3 is TGTGCCAGCAGCTTTACACTAGCCAAAAACATTCAGTACTTC. Its protein is CASSFTLAKNIQYF. The gene calls are TRBV7-9 and TRBJ2-4; the D is unclear. The CDR3 has 14 residues. Trimming shortened V by 3 bases and J by 0 bases, and 6 bases separated the two germline ends. In germline, CDR1 is SEHNR, CDR2 FQNEAQ (reference sequence). The full variable domain, rest sourced from reference TRBV7-9 and TRBJ2-4, is DTGVSQNPRHKITKRGQNVTFRCDPISEHNRLYWYRQTLGQGPEFLTYFQNEAQLEKSRLLSDRFSAERPKGSFSTLEIQRTEQGDSAMYLCASSFTLAKNIQYFGAGTRLSVL.

This clonotype has at least ten counts. The CDR3 spells CASSPSARGADEQYF. The CDR3 coding sequence is TGTGCCAGCAGCCCCTCCGCGAGGGGGGCCGACGAGCAGTACTTC. The chain is built from TRBV9 and TRBJ2-7, with D tentatively TRBD1 or TRBD2 (6 bases each). V shed 4 bases and J shed 5 bases, with 19 bases lying between them. CDR1 and CDR2 (germline): SGDLS, YYNGEE. The CDR3 totals 15 residues.

The chain has TRBV6-2 or TRBV6-3 and TRBJ1-5, with TRBD1 identical over 10 bases. Trimming at V came to 2 bases and at J to 5 bases, leaving 9 bases not matched to a gene. CDR1 and CDR2 (germline): MNHEY, SVGEGT. There are 17 residues in the CDR3. The CDR3 sequence: CASSYPRDRGVYQPQHF. The DNA of the CDR3 is TGTGCCAGCAGTTACCCTCGGGACAGGGGTGTCTATCAGCCCCAGCATTTT.

This rearrangement joins TRBV27 to TRBJ1-5; 9 bases align to TRBD1. Germline trimming cut 1 base from V and 6 bases from J; bases unmatched to any gene: 7. The length of the CDR3 is 16 residues. Per the germline V gene, CDR1 is MNHEY and CDR2 is SMNVEV (reference sequence). The CDR3 spells CASSLYGTGPGQPQHF. The CDR3 DNA is TGTGCCAGCAGTTTATATGGGACAGGGCCCGGTCAGCCCCAGCATTTT.

The rearrangement uses TRBV11-2 and TRBJ1-2; no firm D call. Trimming pared 7 bases from V and 7 bases from J, leaving 13 bases between. CDR1 and CDR2 (germline): SGHAT, FQNNGV. The CDR3 totals 12 residues. The CDR3 DNA follows: TGTGCCAGCACCACAAGGCTGGGTGGCTACACCTTC. This sequence encodes CASTTRLGGYTF. The full variable domain, in which reference TRBV11-2 and TRBJ1-2 provide the parts outside the CDR3, is EAGVAQSPRYKIIEKRQSVAFWCNPISGHATLYWYQQILGQGPKLLIQFQNNGVVDDSQLPKDRFSAERLKGVDSTLKIQPAKLEDSAVYLCASTTRLGGYTFGSGTRLTVV.

This clonotype was found once. This may stem from a read error, because a much larger clone lies one nucleotide away. The genes are TRBV6-2 or TRBV6-3 and TRBJ1-1; the match to TRBD1 covers 9 bases. The CDR3 runs to 14 residues. Germline V gene lookup returns CDR1 MNHEY and CDR2 SVGEGT. The CDR3 loop is CVSSLRQGGTEAFF. CDR3 in DNA: TGTGTCAGCAGCCTCAGACAGGGGGGCACTGAAGCTTTCTTT.

In this sample, this clonotype turned up a few times. A much larger clone differs from this one at a single base, so this may be a read error. J is TRBJ2-3 and V is TRBV5-6, with 8 positions matching TRBD1. With V trimmed by 2 bases and J by 4 bases, 9 bases remained unmatched. In germline, CDR1 is SGHDT, CDR2 YYEEEE. This CDR3 region has 16 residues. The CDR3 loop reads CASSFRDRSTPDTQYF. In DNA, the CDR3 is TGTGCCAGCAGCTTCCGGGACAGGTCTACCCCAGATACGCAGTATTTT.

This clonotype came up many times. V gene TRBV7-2 combines with J gene TRBJ2-7; 8 bases fit TRBD1. Germline V gene sequence: CDR1 SGHTA, CDR2 FQGNSA. V was clipped by 1 base and J by 2 bases; unmatched bases: 4. This CDR3 is 15 amino acids long. The CDR3 protein is CASSLGTGPTYEQYF. The CDR3 DNA reads TGTGCCAGCAGCTTAGGGACAGGGCCTACCTACGAGCAGTACTTC.

The chain joins TRBV6-2 or TRBV6-3 to TRBJ2-7; 7 nucleotides match TRBD2. Trimming cost V 6 bases and J 7 bases; bases outside gene matches: 15. This CDR3 has 15 amino acids. Germline V gene data show CDR1 as MNHEY and CDR2 as SVGEGT. CDR3 in amino acids: CASRPSGAAYNEQYF. CDR3 DNA sequence: TGTGCCAGCAGGCCGAGCGGGGCCGCTTACAATGAGCAGTACTTC.

The chain is built from TRBV2 and TRBJ2-7; D might be TRBD2 (7 bases). V was shortened by 6 bases and J by 4 bases, with 16 bases between the two germline ends. Germline CDR1 SNHLY, CDR2 FYNNEI. The CDR3 runs to 14 residues. The CDR3, as DNA: TGTGCCAGCAGGGTAATGGGGGGGCAGTACGAGCAGTACTTC. Amino acids: CASRVMGGQYEQYF.

This clonotype was counted ten times or more. The CDR3 loop is CASSLSPGQRNYGYTF. The CDR3 DNA sequence: TGTGCCAGCAGCCTTTCCCCGGGACAGAGAAACTATGGCTACACCTTC. The genes are TRBV7-2 and TRBJ1-2; 7 bases are shared with TRBD1. This CDR3 contains 16 residues. Germline trimming cut 5 bases from V and 2 bases from J; bases unmatched to any gene: 11. CDR1 is SGHTA and CDR2 is FQGNSA in the germline V gene. Full variable domain (outside the CDR3, taken from reference TRBV7-2 and TRBJ1-2): GAGVSQSPSNKVTEKGKDVELRCDPISGHTALYWYRQSLGQGLEFLIYFQGNSAPDKSGLPSDRFSAERTGGSVSTLTIQRTQQEDSAVYLCASSLSPGQRNYGYTFGSGTRLTVV.

About this clonotype itself: The final CDR3 position lacks the conserved phenylalanine or tryptophan, pointing to a likely read error. The CDR3 DNA reads as TGCGCCAGCAGCAGCCGACAGGGAGGGGGTCGAGGCACTGAAGCTTTCTGT. Protein product: CASSSRQGGGRGTEAFC. The chain recombines TRBV5-1 with TRBJ1-1, with 7 bases lining up with TRBD1. Germline V gene lookup returns CDR1 SGHRS and CDR2 YFSETQ. The length of the CDR3 is 17 residues. V lost 4 bases and J lost 4; bases outside the gene matches: 16.

This clonotype was seen only a few times. This chain uses TRBV2 with TRBJ1-5, with 8 bases matching TRBD1. V gave up 5 bases and J gave up 1 base; unmatched junction bases: 4. Germline CDR1 and CDR2: SNHLY and FYNNEI. The CDR3 consists of 15 residues. The chain's CDR3 is CASSTRDRSNQPQHF. The CDR3 DNA follows: TGTGCCAGCAGTACCAGGGACAGGAGCAATCAGCCCCAGCATTTT.

This clonotype was observed at least ten times. The chain recombines TRBV6-2 or TRBV6-3 with TRBJ2-1, with a weak D call TRBD2 (6 bases). Germline CDR1 MNHEY, CDR2 SVGEGT. CDR3 size: 15 residues. V was trimmed by 8 bases and J by 8 bases, leaving 22 bases between them. The CDR3 bases are TGTGCCAGCCATCCTTTGTTAGCGGTGGTTGATGAGCAGTTCTTC. Its protein product is CASHPLLAVVDEQFF.

The V call is TRBV7-2, the J call TRBJ2-4, with TRBD2 matching over 7 bases. Germline CDR1 is SGHTA and CDR2 is FQGNSA. There are 16 residues in the CDR3. The ends lost 5 bases at V and 0 bases at J; junction bases unmatched: 7. CDR3 sequence reads: CASSLRTGGAKNIQYF. CDR3 DNA sequence: TGTGCCAGCAGCCTCCGGACGGGGGGAGCCAAAAACATTCAGTACTTC.